A selection of T cell receptor beta chains follows, all from one sample in a study of beta chain features in type 1 diabetes. Here immunoSEQ multiplex PCR was the method, and the copy in TCRdb shows in-frame clones only, minus some. The table lists nearly 350,000 clones, around 9.7% of them singletons. The sample comprised central memory CD4+ T cells from blood. The source is a man aged 25 to 40 with type 1 diabetes. CDR3s include the opening cysteine and the closing phenylalanine or tryptophan. The D gene is left open where the match is weak. Only some rows state a clone size, as once, few, many or a class for expanded clones.

d_call	v_call	j_call	clone_size	cdr3_nt	cdr3_aa
NA	TRBV2	TRBJ2-6	many	TGTGCCAGCAGGGCTGGGGCCAACGTCCTGACTTTC	CASRAGANVLTF
TRBD1	TRBV29-1	TRBJ2-7	NA	TGCAGCGTCGGGGACAGGGGGCTGTACGAGCAGTACTTC	CSVGDRGLYEQYF
TRBD1	TRBV25-1	TRBJ1-6	NA	TGTGCCAGCACCCCCGGACAGGGGTTTTCACCCCTCCACTTT	CASTPGQGFSPLHF
NA	TRBV9	TRBJ1-3	few	TGTGCCAGCAGCGTAGGTCCAGCGTCCTCCTCTGGAAACACCATATATTTT	CASSVGPASSSGNTIYF
NA	TRBV19	TRBJ2-7	few	TGTGCCAGGTCGTACCGTAGTAGCTCCTACGAGCAGTACTTC	CARSYRSSSYEQYF
NA	TRBV5-1	TRBJ2-2	few	TGCGCCAGCAGCTTGGGTTCAGGGGACGGCGGGGAGCTGTTTTTT	CASSLGSGDGGELFF
NA	TRBV23-1	TRBJ2-3	few	TGCGCCAGCAGTCGCGAAGTCGGGACCGGGAATACCACAGATACGCAGTATTTT	CASSREVGTGNTTDTQYF
TRBD2	TRBV7-2	TRBJ2-5	NA	TGTGCCAGCAGCTTAGCGCAGCGGGGGGGACGGGAGACCCAGTACTTC	CASSLAQRGGRETQYF
NA	TRBV2	TRBJ2-5	many	TGTGCCAGCCGCGGGACATGGCCTAAAGAGACCCAGTACTTC	CASRGTWPKETQYF
NA	TRBV14	TRBJ2-5	few	TGTGCCAGCAGCCTACGGGTTCAAGAGACCCAGTACTTC	CASSLRVQETQYF
NA	TRBV2	TRBJ2-7	NA	TGTGCCAGCAGTCGCAACCAGGGGATCCCTACGGAAGAGCAGTACTTC	CASSRNQGIPTEEQYF
NA	TRBV30	TRBJ1-5	NA	TGTGCCTGGAGGCCGGATAGCAATCAGCCCCAGCATTTT	CAWRPDSNQPQHF
NA	TRBV4-3	TRBJ1-6	few	TGCGCCAGCAGCCAAGACTCCGGAGCGCACTCGGCATATTCACCCCTCCACTTT	CASSQDSGAHSAYSPLHF
NA	TRBV4-3	TRBJ1-2	NA	TGCGCCAGCAGCCAAGGGAAGAGCAACTATGGCTACACCTTC	CASSQGKSNYGYTF
TRBD1	TRBV9	TRBJ1-1	few	TGTGCCAGCAGCTTGGGACAGGAGAACACTGAAGCTTTCTTT	CASSLGQENTEAFF
TRBD1	TRBV5-1	TRBJ2-7	few	TGCGCCAGCAGCGTGGGACAGGGAGGAGGAACCTACGAGCAGTACTTC	CASSVGQGGGTYEQYF
NA	TRBV10-3	TRBJ2-7	many	TGTGCCATCAGTGAGTCAAATTTGGGGTTATACGAGCAGTACTTC	CAISESNLGLYEQYF
TRBD1	TRBV5-1	TRBJ2-2	few	TGCGCCAGCAGCCAGGAAGGGACAGTTACCGGGGAGCTGTTTTTT	CASSQEGTVTGELFF
NA	TRBV27	TRBJ2-3	many	TGTGCCAGCAGTCCTCGGGGGGCGCATAAGGGAGATACGCAGTATTTT	CASSPRGAHKGDTQYF
NA	TRBV2	TRBJ1-2	few	TGTGCCAGCAGCCTAGATGGCTACACCTTC	CASSLDGYTF
NA	TRBV6-5	TRBJ2-3	NA	TGTGCCAGCAGTTACTCTACAGGGCAGGATACAGATACGCAGTATTTT	CASSYSTGQDTDTQYF
NA	TRBV27	TRBJ1-6	few	TGTGCCAGCAGTTTTAGTAATTCACCCCTCCACTTT	CASSFSNSPLHF
TRBD2	TRBV2	TRBJ2-5	many	TGTGCCAGCTCCCTGGGTCCGGGACTAGAAGAGACCCAGTACTTC	CASSLGPGLEETQYF
NA	TRBV11-2	TRBJ2-7	few	TGTGCCAGCAGCTTGGGCCACAGCTCCTACGAGCAGTACTTC	CASSLGHSSYEQYF
NA	TRBV18	TRBJ2-1	many	TGTGCCAGCTCACAAGTCACGAAGAATGAGCAGTTCTTC	CASSQVTKNEQFF
TRBD2	TRBV7-2	TRBJ2-5	NA	TGTGCCAGCAGCTTAGGGGGACTACAAGAGACCCAGTACTTC	CASSLGGLQETQYF
NA	TRBV5-6	TRBJ2-3	NA	TGTGCCAGCCGGCGCCTTAGCACAGATACGCAGTATTTT	CASRRLSTDTQYF
TRBD1	TRBV10-1	TRBJ2-2	NA	TGCGCCAGCAGCCCCGACAGGGTCACCGGGGAGCTGTTTTTT	CASSPDRVTGELFF
NA	TRBV7-8	TRBJ1-1	many	TGTGCCAGCAGCTCGGGATTTAACACTGAAGCTTTCTTT	CASSSGFNTEAFF
NA	TRBV4-1	TRBJ2-3	NA	TGCGCCAGCAGCCCAGGCGGGGACGATACGCAGTATTTT	CASSPGGDDTQYF
TRBD1	TRBV2	TRBJ2-1	few	TGTGCCAGCAGTGAAGAAGGGGACAGAGATTGGAATGAGCAGTTCTTC	CASSEEGDRDWNEQFF
TRBD1	TRBV19	TRBJ1-5	NA	TGTGCCAGTAGTGGGAAAAAGGGGACAGGAAGCAATCAGCCCCAGCATTTT	CASSGKKGTGSNQPQHF
NA	TRBV30	TRBJ2-2	many	TGTGCCTGGAGGGGCGTCGGGGAGCTGTTTTTT	CAWRGVGELFF
TRBD2	TRBV5-1	TRBJ2-3	few	TGCGCCAGCAGCTTCAGCGGGGGGGCAGATACGCAGTATTTT	CASSFSGGADTQYF
NA	TRBV7-9	TRBJ2-7	few	TGTGCCAGCAGCTTAGTTTCGGACACCTACGAGCAGTACTTC	CASSLVSDTYEQYF
NA	TRBV27	TRBJ2-2	NA	TGTGCCAGCAGTTTACTGGTCTCCGGGGAGCTGTTTTTT	CASSLLVSGELFF
NA	TRBV7-9	TRBJ2-7	few	TGTGCCAGCAGCTGGGACGGGTCGGTCTACGAGCAGTACTTC	CASSWDGSVYEQYF
NA	TRBV2	TRBJ1-5	few	TGTGCCAGCAGGCGGGGGGGCAATCAGCCCCAGCATTTT	CASRRGGNQPQHF
TRBD1	TRBV27	TRBJ1-1	NA	TGTGCCAGCAGTTCATCTACCGGGACAGGGGGTAACACTGAAGCTTTCTTT	CASSSSTGTGGNTEAFF
NA	TRBV7-9	TRBJ2-1	few	TGTGCCAGCAGCTTAAGCCCTTTTAAGAATGAGCAGTTCTTC	CASSLSPFKNEQFF
NA	TRBV19	TRBJ1-2	NA	TGTGCCAGTAGCAGCAGGGGCTATGGCTACACCTTC	CASSSRGYGYTF
NA	TRBV10-3	TRBJ2-5	few	TGTGCCATCAGTGATGGGCGGAGACTCCAAGAGACCCAGTACTTC	CAISDGRRLQETQYF
TRBD1	TRBV27	TRBJ2-5	NA	TGTGCCAGCAGGGGACAGGAGACCCAGTACTTC	CASRGQETQYF